This T cell receptor (beta chain) was identified in a study of CD4 T cells in relation to SARS-CoV-2 and coronaviruses. Study-level findings and limits: Crossreactivity was assessed only for spike protein, not other viral proteins. According to naive versus memory sequencing, detected responses are memory recall, not newly primed. About 64% of donors had memory CD4+ clonotypes crossrecognizing SARS-CoV-2 and common cold coronavirus spike.

Germline V gene lookup returns CDR1 SGDLS and CDR2 YYNGEE. Trimming cost V 4 bases and J 2 bases, with 5 bases left between them. The CDR3 runs to 12 residues. The protocol was immunoSEQ multiplex PCR, while the TCRdb copy is restricted to in-frame clones and leaves out a portion. The data show 30,000 to 45,000 clones, just under 85% seen once. This clone was counted between two and nine times. What it binds is not known. For roughly 11 days, about 9.9 x 10^4 sorted CD4+ cells grew with T cell-depleted PBMCs and CEF. The sample taken for sequencing was naive CD4+ T cells from PBMCs, cultured in vitro. Subset indicated: naive CD4+ T cells isolated by negative enrichment. The sequence came from an adult with COVID-19. The V call is TRBV9, the J call TRBJ2-3; D call uncertain. The CDR3 region is CASSLHTDTQYF. CDR3 bases: TGTGCCAGCAGCCTACACACAGATACGCAGTATTTT.